This T cell receptor beta chain was sequenced for a study of regulatory T cells in long-lasting Graves disease. Arm-PCR of CDR3 regions and iRepertoire HTBI primers were used to build TCR beta libraries. TCRdb called the multiplex PCR reads again in MiXCR, with one record for every CDR3 protein. The table shows under 400,000 distinct CDR3 sequences, with roughly a sixth occurring only once. This clonotype was observed many times. Time point reported: newly diagnosed GD, antithyroid drugs for less than 3 months. TCR sequences were obtained from RNA taken from PBMCs. Germline V lookup: CDR1 SNHLY, CDR2 FYNNEI. Between the trimmed V and J ends, which lost 2 bases and 4 bases, there was a span of 9 bases. There are 14 residues in the CDR3. The sample was also reused in another study, on T cells in Graves' hyperthyroidism and ophthalmopathy.

Material: peripheral blood mononuclear cells (PBMCs), obtained at new diagnosis, from a patient treated with antithyroid drugs. This chain links TRBV2 with TRBJ1-5; D gene unclear. This clonotype was obtained from a man aged 35 to 55 with Graves disease. This chain's CDR3 is CASSEFVGNQPQHF. As DNA, the CDR3 is TGTGCCAGCAGTGAATTTGTGGGAAATCAGCCCCAGCATTTT.